The clone carrying this T cell receptor (beta chain) was counted only a few times. Its antigen is unidentified. The V end was cut by 0 bases, the J end by 4 bases, with 11 bases between. The CDR3 is 16 residues long. In germline, CDR1 is SGHRS, CDR2 YFSETQ. This sample was taken from a study of T cells in Graves' hyperthyroidism and ophthalmopathy. Study at large: Before any treatment, at initial diagnosis, peripheral blood was collected.

Lactation, pregnancy, other autoimmune disease or uncontrolled infection led to exclusion of patients. TCR beta CDR3 regions were amplified from RNA. During a first-round RT-PCR of the TCR CDR3, the HTBI primer set was used. TCRdb redid the calling of the multiplex PCR reads with MiXCR, one entry per CDR3 protein. This table holds about 410,000 distinct CDR3 sequences, 14% to 15% found once. The study's findings and limits: Peripheral blood also featured most of the thyroid clonotypes expanded above 0.001.

The sequencing input was blood. The sequence derives from a man aged 18-30 years with Graves' ophthalmopathy. The chain combines TRBV5-1 with TRBJ2-6; tentative D call: TRBD1 (6 bases). The CDR3 DNA sequence: TGCGCCAGCAGCTTGGCGACAGGTGCCGGGGCCAACGTCCTGACTTTC. Translated, it gives CASSLATGAGANVLTF.